The clone carrying this T cell receptor beta chain turned up a few times. J lost 5 bases, V lost 0 bases, and 10 bases had no gene match. CDR1 MNHEY and CDR2 SVGEGT come from the germline V gene. This CDR3 is 17 amino acids long. This sample was taken from a study of CD8 T cells in ankylosing spondylitis. TCRdb reanalysed the 5' RACE reads using MiXCR and keeps one entry per CDR3 protein. The table has around 150,000 distinct CDR3 sequences, roughly 11% seen once. V is TRBV6-2 or TRBV6-3 and J is TRBJ2-3, with TRBD1 identical over 8 bases. The sequenced sample consisted of blood, either unsorted or a sorted T cell fraction (not recorded which). The TCR comes from a male donor with ankylosing spondylitis or in good health (not recorded which). CDR3 DNA: TGTGCCAGCAGTTACTCGCGTGGACAGGGTAAAGAAGATACGCAGTATTTT. Translated: CASSYSRGQGKEDTQYF.